This passage covers 20 T cell receptor beta chains from one sample sequenced in a study of blood T cell repertoires in COVID-19. Only in-frame clones appear in the TCRdb table, and some are missing; sequencing was by immunoSEQ multiplex PCR. The sample carries about 400,000 clones, about 89% recorded once. The material sequenced was peripheral blood. The receptor set was obtained from a man aged 35-49 years with acute or convalescent COVID-19.

The chain employs TRBV19 and TRBJ1-3; D is perhaps TRBD1 (5 bases). This CDR3 contains 14 residues. Trimming left V 3 bases short and J 0 bases short, with 6 bases between. Looked up from germline, CDR1 is LNHDA and CDR2 is SQIVND (reference sequence). The DNA for the CDR3 is TGTGCCAGTAGTATTACAGGCTCTGGAAACACCATATATTTT. Residues: CASSITGSGNTIYF.

This chain uses TRBV5-1 with TRBJ2-7; 9 bases map to TRBD1. Germline CDR1 SGHRS, CDR2 YFSETQ. V dropped 4 bases and J dropped 3; count of bases not matched to a gene: 17. The CDR3 totals 18 residues. The CDR3 sequence: CASSPRGTGSERHYEQYF. In DNA form, the CDR3 reads TGCGCCAGCAGCCCCCGGGGGACAGGGTCCGAGCGGCACTACGAGCAGTACTTC.

J is TRBJ2-5 and V is TRBV19; TRBD1 aligns across 8 bases. V gave up 6 bases and J gave up 5 bases; unmatched junction bases: 11. The CDR3 contains 15 residues. Germline V gene lookup returns CDR1 LNHDA and CDR2 SQIVND (reference sequence). The CDR3 spells CASRRRQGPVETQYF. In nucleotides, the CDR3 is TGTGCCAGTAGGAGAAGACAGGGGCCAGTGGAGACCCAGTACTTC.

The V and J genes are TRBV10-2 and TRBJ2-5; TRBD2 might be the D (5 bases). V gave up 0 bases and J gave up 6 bases, with 11 bases separating them. The germline gives CDR1 WSHSY, CDR2 SAAADI. The CDR3 spans 14 residues. The CDR3, as DNA: TGCGCCAGCAGTGAGTCCGAGAGAGGGCAGACCCAGTACTTC. Its protein product is CASSESERGQTQYF.

The chain has TRBV28 and TRBJ1-1; D is unresolved. This CDR3 has 15 amino acids. The germline gives CDR1 MDHEN, CDR2 SYDVKM. The V and J ends lost 3 bases and 6 bases respectively, with 17 bases between them. CDR3 bases: TGTGCCAGCAGTTTGGATCCTCGCCAGAGGGCTGAAGCTTTCTTT. It encodes CASSLDPRQRAEAFF.

This chain uses TRBV27 with TRBJ2-7; 7 bases agree with TRBD1. V gave up 6 bases and J gave up 4 bases; unmatched junction bases: 12. The V gene's germline CDR1 is MNHEY and CDR2 SMNVEV (reference sequence). The CDR3 spans 15 residues. The CDR3 protein is CASSYSTGTIYEQYF. The CDR3 nucleotides are TGTGCCAGCAGCTACTCGACAGGGACAATATACGAGCAGTACTTC.

The chain has TRBV19 and TRBJ2-7, with a weak D call TRBD2 (6 bases). The CDR3 extends over 13 amino acids. CDR1 LNHDA and CDR2 SQIVND come from the germline V gene (reference sequence). V was shortened by 7 bases and J by 2 bases, with 12 bases between the two germline ends. The CDR3 is CASTGTHAYEQYF. CDR3 coding DNA: TGTGCCAGTACAGGGACTCACGCCTACGAGCAGTACTTC.

The V gene is TRBV27, the J gene TRBJ2-7; 8 bases are shared with TRBD1. CDR3 length: 14 amino acids. Germline CDR1 and CDR2: MNHEY and SMNVEV (reference sequence). V lost 4 bases, J lost 2 bases, and 4 bases stayed unmatched. The CDR3 sequence is CASSSTGGTYEQYF. CDR3 nucleotide sequence: TGTGCCAGCAGTTCAACAGGGGGAACCTACGAGCAGTACTTC.

The DNA of the CDR3 is TGCAGCGTTGAAGGTGTGGGACACCCTTATGGCTACACCTTC. Amino acids: CSVEGVGHPYGYTF. The rearrangement links TRBV29-1 to TRBJ1-2; TRBD1 is a possible D gene (6 bases). The CDR3 runs 14 residues. V lost 1 base to trimming and J lost 5 bases, with 14 bases between them. Germline V gene sequence: CDR1 SQVTM, CDR2 ANQGSEA.

This chain joins TRBV5-1 and TRBJ2-5; no reliable D call. This CDR3 contains 13 residues. The germline V gene encodes CDR1 SGHRS and CDR2 YFSETQ. Trimming stripped 0 bases from V and 5 bases from J, with 8 bases between. The CDR3 reads CASSLEAVETQYF. CDR3 coding DNA: TGCGCCAGCAGCTTGGAGGCGGTGGAGACCCAGTACTTC. The full variable domain, rest sourced from reference TRBV5-1 and TRBJ2-5, is KAGVTQTPRYLIKTRGQQVTLSCSPISGHRSVSWYQQTPGQGLQFLFEYFSETQRNKGNFPGRFSGRQFSNSRSEMNVSTLELGDSALYLCASSLEAVETQYFGPGTRLLVL.

There are a few counts of this clone. This rearrangement joins TRBV6-1 to TRBJ1-2; possible D gene TRBD1, 5 bases. The CDR3 totals 16 residues. V gave up 2 bases and J gave up 3 bases, with 16 bases separating them. Germline loops: CDR1 MNHNS, CDR2 SASEGT. CDR3: CASSEQGLPSDYGYTF. As DNA, the CDR3 is TGTGCCAGCAGTGAACAGGGCCTCCCGTCGGACTATGGCTACACCTTC.

This chain joins TRBV24-1 and TRBJ1-1; 7 bases map to TRBD1. The CDR3 is 13 amino acids. CDR1 is KGHDR, CDR2 SFDVKD, per germline. Trimming at V came to 6 bases and at J to 3 bases, leaving 3 bases not matched to a gene. The CDR3, as DNA: TGTGCCACCAGTAGGGGGCCAGACACTGAAGCTTTCTTT. Translated: CATSRGPDTEAFF.

This clone has at least ten counts. The sample holds other DNA sequences that translate to the same CDR3. This rearrangement joins TRBV6-4 to TRBJ2-3; 8 bases are a match to TRBD2. CDR1 MRHNA and CDR2 SNTAGT come from the germline V gene. The CDR3 extends over 13 amino acids. The ends lost 4 bases at V and 3 bases at J; junction bases unmatched: 0. In nucleotides, the CDR3 is TGTGCCAGCAGTGCGGGAGGGACAGATACGCAGTATTTT. Protein: CASSAGGTDTQYF.

This clone was observed once. This rearrangement joins TRBV4-2 to TRBJ1-4; 10 bases line up with TRBD1. The V gene end was trimmed by 4 bases and the J gene end by 4 bases; junction bases not matched to a gene: 9. Germline values: CDR1 LGHNA, CDR2 YNFKEQ. This CDR3 is built from 17 residues. CDR3 DNA: TGTGCCAGCAGCCTTCTGGACAGGGGGGGACTTAATGAAAAACTGTTTTTT. It translates to CASSLLDRGGLNEKLFF.

This chain joins TRBV15 and TRBJ2-7; D remains ambiguous. V was clipped by 2 bases and J by 0 bases, with 17 bases between them. CDR1 and CDR2 from the germline V gene are LNHNV and YYDKDF (reference sequence). The CDR3 totals 17 residues. The CDR3 sequence: CATSRPGLQASSYEQYF. As DNA, the CDR3 is TGTGCCACCAGCAGACCTGGGCTGCAGGCCTCCTCCTACGAGCAGTACTTC.

CDR3 protein: CASIGTGSFPDTQYF. The CDR3 bases are TGTGCCAGTATTGGGACAGGGTCTTTCCCAGATACGCAGTATTTT. The V gene is TRBV19, the J gene TRBJ2-3, with TRBD1 matching over 9 bases. The CDR3 covers 15 residues. With V trimmed by 7 bases and J by 4 bases, 9 bases remained unmatched. Germline V CDR1 and CDR2: LNHDA, SQIVND (reference sequence).

The CDR3 nucleotides read TGTGCCAGCAGTTACGGCATTGGGCCTAACCGGGACAGAAACTATGGCTACACCTTC. It codes for CASSYGIGPNRDRNYGYTF. The V call is TRBV6-2 or TRBV6-3, the J call TRBJ1-2, with TRBD1 matching over 7 bases. Germline V gives CDR1 MNHEY, CDR2 SVGEGT. The CDR3 runs to 19 residues. V lost 2 bases and J lost 2; bases outside the gene matches: 17.

The V and J genes are TRBV5-6 and TRBJ2-7; D remains unclear. V was cut by 4 bases and J by 4 bases, with 9 bases left in between. The CDR3 has 12 residues. The germline V gene encodes CDR1 SGHDT and CDR2 YYEEEE. CDR3 protein: CASSMTMYEQYF. The CDR3 DNA sequence: TGTGCCAGCAGCATGACAATGTACGAGCAGTACTTC.

The CDR3 protein is CASSYLAGNTEAFF. The CDR3 nucleotides are TGTGCCAGCAGTTATCTCGCGGGGAACACTGAAGCTTTCTTT. V and J are TRBV6-5 and TRBJ1-1; D is undetermined. This CDR3 is built from 14 residues. V lost 3 bases and J 1 base, leaving 9 bases between the germline ends. CDR1 and CDR2 (germline): MNHEY, SVGAGI.

J is TRBJ1-6 and V is TRBV5-1; TRBD1 might be the D (5 bases). V was pared by 3 bases and J by 4 bases, with 14 bases between. This CDR3 is built from 16 residues. Germline V gene data show CDR1 as SGHRS and CDR2 as YFSETQ. The CDR3: CASSSITGRYNSPLHF. In DNA, the CDR3 is TGCGCCAGCAGCTCGATCACAGGCCGGTATAATTCACCCCTCCACTTT.